This T cell receptor (beta chain) appears in the sequencing data of a study of T cells in localized non-small cell lung cancer (TCRdb year 2020). For context, the study as a whole: The study analyzed T cell repertoires of 236 early-stage NSCLC patients, comparing tumors and uninvolved tumor-adjacent lungs. The cohort consisted of 200 to 300 treatment-naive NSCLC patients whose localized lung tumors had been resected. The mean age of the NSCLC patients was approximately 71 years, with approximately 130 men and 95 to 110 women. Results and caveats for the whole study, not just this receptor: Longer overall survival was associated with higher T cell density in blood, whereas shorter survival was associated with higher clonality in adjacent lung. The highest T cell clonality was observed in uninvolved tumor-adjacent lung, where clonality exceeded that of tumor, suggesting that antigenic responses were more focused in uninvolved tumor-adjacent lung. Because of the exploratory design, TCR variables were selected using unadjusted p-values without false-discovery rate correction. Because multi-region tumor sequencing was not done, intratumor heterogeneity could not be ruled out. A median of about 61 of the top 100 tumor clones turned up in the paired uninvolved adjacent lung, and roughly 28 of those clones also ranked among the top 100 of that same adjacent lung.

At diagnosis, tumor, uninvolved tumor-adjacent lung and peripheral blood were collected and then preserved as a mix of FFPE and fresh-frozen material. For TCR repertoire profiling, the blood samples were analyzed as peripheral blood mononuclear cells. TCR beta CDR3 regions were sequenced from DNA using the immunoSEQ Assay. Under the source paper's analysis protocol: To compute T cell density, TCR beta template counts were normalized to usable DNA, which was estimated by amplifying housekeeping genes. The preseqR package was used to estimate richness by extrapolating to 400,000 templates for PBMC samples and to 120,000 templates for tissue samples. Clonality was calculated as one minus Pielou's evenness. To identify tissue-enriched TCRs, differential abundance testing was run on productive amino-acid clonotypes with a minimum total count of 5 and an alpha of 0.1. Repertoire overlap between compartments was quantified with the Jaccard Index and Morisita Overlap Index. GLIPH grouped TCR beta CDR3s together with public tetramer-defined viral CDR3s, and a viral motif had to include at least three viral sequences and show V-gene enrichment. Entries here come from immuneACCESS through TCRdb and include only in-frame sequences with V and J called. Some clones fail to appear in such tables; in the studies checked, an unresolved V gene covers under half of the shortfall, and the cause of the remainder is unknown. V, J and clone size are taken as reported in that table, and D and trimming were inferred from the DNA itself. This sample is represented by fewer than 20,000 clones; approximately 84% of them were singletons. Together, the top ten hold roughly a quarter of the sample.

Of note for this clone: Its antigen target is currently unknown. The input lacks base qualities; no much larger clone sits a single base away.

From the germline V gene (reference sequence), CDR1 is SGHNT and CDR2 is YYREEE. Including cysteine and phenylalanine, the CDR3 has 15 amino acids. Just the 45-base CDR3 DNA is kept, in frame starting at base 1. Here V drops 4 bases and J drops 5 bases, and the junction holds 6 bases not matched to any gene. The clonotype comes from a male donor aged 60 or older with stage I lung adenocarcinoma. The sample consisted of peripheral blood, taken before any cancer treatment. This receptor chain uses TRBV5-4 and TRBJ1-6; 7 bases in the middle match TRBD1. The nucleotide sequence is given as TGTGCCAGCAGCCGGTTCGGACAGGATAATTCACCCCTCCACTTT. It specifies CASSRFGQDNSPLHF.